This T cell receptor (beta chain) originates from a study of spatial heterogeneity in lung cancer (dated by TCRdb to between 2018 and 2021). For the wider study: Beta-chain transcripts were consistently detected in greater numbers than alpha-chain transcripts, which likely reflects a higher abundance of beta-chain transcripts. In the raw uncorrected reads, each unique combination of TCR and UMI appeared on average more than ten times. In non-small cell lung cancer, the study made a quantitative comparison of TCR alpha and beta repertoires among multiple tumor regions, matched nontumor lung and blood. Nonsynonymous mutation counts, determined by whole-exome sequencing of tumor tissue, were related to features of the TCR repertoire. Both alpha and beta chains were TCR-sequenced in approximately 200 tumor regions, under 70 matched nontumor lung samples and roughly 54 PBMC samples obtained at surgery.

The library was made by 5' RACE. Data came from a NextSeq 500. To allow correction of PCR and sequencing errors, the TCR library protocol tagged every TCR cDNA molecule with a unique molecular identifier. Concerning the study's data processing: TCR identification, UMI-based error correction and CDR3 extraction were performed with Decombinator tools. TCRs above a frequency of 2 per 1,000, corresponding to the top 1% of the tumor frequency distribution, were defined as expanded. Renyi diversity was calculated using the R vegan package after each repertoire was subsampled 100 times to 5,000 TCRs. CDR3 similarity networks were built from amino acid triplet string-kernel similarity, connecting CDR3s with pairwise similarity above 0.82. TCRdb reanalyzed the raw reads on its own, using fastp at Q25 for trimming and MiXCR for clone calling, and kept in-frame beta chains. When rows share a CDR3 protein, they turn into one entry using the most common DNA and genes. What appears here as the V and J calls and clone size reflects TCRdb's work, not the paper's. The sample table records about 39,000 distinct CDR3 sequences; roughly 5.8% of these occur just once. The biggest ten clones account for around a tenth of the sample.

Study-wide conclusions, independent of this receptor: Additional single-cell paired TCR alpha and beta sequencing was considered necessary to confirm, at a functional level, the hypothesis that regional TCRs recognize regional mutations. Ubiquitous expanded tumor TCRs were found in blood more often at tumor resection than at routine follow-up.

This clonotype appeared a few times. The target of this receptor is not known. It has no much larger one-base neighbor in the sample; base qualities were not kept. The time point label, read with the paper, signifies: sample taken at primary tumor resection. Without any cell sorting, TCR sequencing was performed on whole RNA extracted either from tumor and nontumor lung tissue or from cryopreserved PBMC samples. Samples were obtained from about 75 patients with early-stage, untreated non-small cell lung cancer from the lung TRACERx cohort. A patient was chosen for TCR sequencing only when enough RNA was available from at least two tumor regions. The material sequenced was PBMCs, taken at surgery. The sequence came from a male donor with early-stage non-small cell lung cancer.

The CDR3 protein: CASSQEATINEKLFF. The nucleotides are TGTGCCAGCAGCCAAGAAGCGACGATCAATGAAAAACTGTTTTTT. Recombination connected TRBV3-1 to TRBJ1-4; the D gene is not confidently resolved. The cysteine opens and the phenylalanine closes a CDR3 of 15 amino acids. Only the CDR3 part of the read is kept: 45 bases, read in frame from the first base. Relative to germline, V is 0 bases shorter and J is 5 bases shorter, with 10 bases between their ends. According to the germline V gene (reference sequence), CDR1 reads LGHDT and CDR2 reads YNNKEL.